This TCR beta chain was recorded in a study of shared clonotypes between healthy human individuals (dated by TCRdb to 2019 to 2021). Turning to the overall study: The cohort comprised a couple of women and a few men aged 18 to 49 years. Between about 0.94 and 10 billion PBMCs per donor were obtained by leukapheresis. To increase sequencing depth and limit assay-specific biases, TCR repertoire library preparation and sequencing were carried out by different laboratories using diverse techniques. For each donor, three plates each were used for CD4 naive and CD4 memory, two plates were used for CD8 naive, and one plate was used for CD8 memory. The study deeply sequenced blood TCR repertoires of about 5 healthy adults to estimate repertoire size and the extent of clonotype sharing between individuals.

Using the deep immunoSEQ assay, TCR CDR3 regions were amplified from genomic DNA by multiplex PCR. Extracted genomic DNA from each cell subset was distributed evenly across all wells of several immunoSEQ 96-well plates, and each plate was treated as a replicate. For sorted subsets, each replicate PCR was loaded with 200 ng genomic DNA, equivalent to 30,000 or so T cell genomes. The purified libraries were quantified using a Qubit 3.0 fluorometer, sized with a Bioanalyzer 2100, and then quantified again using the KAPA Library Quantification kit. Each immunoSEQ 96-well plate was sequenced on its own single-read 150-cycle Illumina NextSeq 550 flow cell. From the authors' description of their analysis: Because the immunoSEQ output held only junctional sequences and lacked quality scores, the filtering could not match the filtering applied to full-length reads. Sequences were annotated with PyIR, a Python wrapper for IgBLAST v1.9, and V/J genes and CDR3 were assigned using IMGT germline references. Reads with weak V/J assignments (E-value above 1e-6), missing CDR3, stop codons, out-of-frame junctions, or ambiguous translated residues were removed. V3J clonotypes were defined as sequences sharing the same inferred V gene, J gene, and CDR3 amino acid sequence. The percentage overlap between two repertoires was calculated by dividing the number of shared unique clonotypes by the size of the smaller repertoire. Richness of each repertoire was evaluated using RTK rarefaction, the Chao1 estimator, and Recon v2.1 estimates of unobserved clonotypes. Generation probabilities were computed with OLGA for all TCRbeta clonotypes obtained by the gDNA method from a handful of donors. As stored in TCRdb, this immuneACCESS dataset retains in-frame rearrangements with V and J assigned. A fraction of the clones does not appear; measured against another copy, unresolved V genes explain less than half of the discrepancy, and the remainder lacks a known reason. V, J and clone size are taken as reported in that table, and D and trimming were inferred from the DNA itself. For this sample there are 2 million to 3 million clones; 80% to 95% appear just once. The ten top clones hold approximately 0.37% of the sample.

Study-wide conclusions, independent of this receptor: The small number of donors limited the genetic and exposure-history diversity represented. Estimated clonotype richness was generally larger for naive than for memory subsets. Higher generation probabilities were observed for clonotypes shared by all four sorted-subset donors than for non-shared clonotypes. When a handful of donors were compared, the shared fraction of clonotypes was around 4.6% for naive CD4, about 4% for naive CD8, 2% to 2.5% for memory CD4, and under 0.5% for memory CD8. Even with the large sequencing depth, rarefaction of the sorted-subset datasets indicated that sequencing was incomplete. Based on pairwise subsampling, the degree of clonotype sharing among donors was expected to be affected by sequencing depth. Sampling was restricted to blood, and TCR repertoires in tissues likely differ from the TCR repertoires found in blood.

In regard to this clone: The specificity of this receptor is unknown. No base-level quality is on record; no much larger clone is a single base apart.

The donors were healthy, HIV-negative adults who had no recently reported acute infections or vaccinations. All donors were Caucasian adults living in Nashville, Tennessee, USA. CD4+ T cells were enriched through magnetic negative selection, after which naive cells were positively selected on CD45RA and the remaining negative fraction served as the memory subset. After blood collection by leukapheresis, PBMCs were isolated using Ficoll-Histopaque density gradient centrifugation and then cryopreserved in the vapor phase of liquid nitrogen. Analytical flow cytometry was used to check the purity and quantity of each magnetically sorted T cell population. Genomic DNA was isolated from each sorted fraction and quantified by UV absorbance on a Nanodrop 2000c. The sequencing sample was made of naive CD4+ T cells from PBMCs. Reading the label with the study, this specimen's cell subset or site is: CD45RA+ positively selected. The TCR sequence derives from a man aged 18 to 29 in good health. Some clones in this sample may be carry-over from other donors' samples.

The nucleotide sequence is given as TGTGCCTGGAGTGTAGGGGGGATACAGACCCAGTACTTC. This codes for CAWSVGGIQTQYF. This chain is built from TRBV30 and TRBJ2-5, with the D gene possibly TRBD1 or TRBD2, each one fitting 6 bases. The CDR3 spans 13 residues, from the cysteine through the phenylalanine. This entry keeps only the CDR3 DNA: 39 bases, framed from base 1. A distance of 11 bases separates the germline ends of V and J, which lose 0 bases and 6 bases respectively. Looking up the germline V gene (reference sequence) yields CDR1 GTSNPN and CDR2 SVGIG.